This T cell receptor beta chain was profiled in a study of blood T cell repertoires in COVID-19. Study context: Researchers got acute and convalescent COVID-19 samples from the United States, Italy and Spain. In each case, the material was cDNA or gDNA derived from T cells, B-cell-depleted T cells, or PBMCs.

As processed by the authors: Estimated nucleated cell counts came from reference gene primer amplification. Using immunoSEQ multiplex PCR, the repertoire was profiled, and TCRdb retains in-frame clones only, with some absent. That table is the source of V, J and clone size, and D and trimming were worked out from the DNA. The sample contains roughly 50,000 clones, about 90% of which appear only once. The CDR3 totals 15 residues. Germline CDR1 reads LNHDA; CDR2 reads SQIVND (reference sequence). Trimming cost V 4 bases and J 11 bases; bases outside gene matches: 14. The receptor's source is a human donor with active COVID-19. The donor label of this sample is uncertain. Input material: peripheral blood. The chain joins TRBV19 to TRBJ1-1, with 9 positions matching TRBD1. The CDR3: CASSTTPGTGIGAFF. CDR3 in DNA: TGTGCCAGTAGTACAACGCCCGGGACAGGGATTGGGGCTTTCTTT.